These 7 T cell receptor beta chains were all obtained from the same sample, sequenced in a study of glioma-infiltrating T cells after dendritic cell vaccination. This table comes from immunoSEQ multiplex PCR, and its TCRdb copy is limited to in-frame clones, with some not included. Here the sample spans roughly 83,000 clones, under 90% being singletons. The sequencing used blood, collected before dendritic cell vaccination. The receptors come from a human donor with glioblastoma.

This clone was recorded a few times. V is TRBV25-1 and J is TRBJ2-2, with D maybe TRBD1 (5 bases). Trimming took off 5 bases at V and 0 bases at J, with 10 bases between the two ends. Per germline, CDR1 MGHDK and CDR2 SYGVNS. The CDR3 has 15 amino acids. CDR3 loop: CASSTTAPNTGELFF. DNA for the CDR3: TGTGCCAGCAGTACGACAGCTCCGAACACCGGGGAGCTGTTTTTT.

The chain combines TRBV7-6 with TRBJ2-7, with D tentatively TRBD2 (5 bases). V lost 5 bases, J lost 5 bases, and 16 bases lay in between. This CDR3 has 14 residues. Per germline, CDR1 SGHVS and CDR2 FNYEAQ. CDR3 region: CASSPGRVGHEQYF. CDR3 in DNA: TGTGCCAGCAGCCCGGGAAGGGTTGGGCACGAGCAGTACTTC.

The chain carries TRBV2 and TRBJ1-1, with D unclear. In germline, CDR1 is SNHLY, CDR2 FYNNEI. The CDR3 totals 16 residues. Trimming removed 6 bases at V and 0 bases at J, with 17 bases between. The CDR3 DNA is TGTGCCAGCAGAACAACAAGGTTCAGGCTGAACACTGAAGCTTTCTTT. This gives the protein CASRTTRFRLNTEAFF.

The V and J genes are TRBV6-5 and TRBJ1-2; 8 positions agree with TRBD1. With V trimmed by 5 bases and J by 4 bases, 3 bases remained unmatched. This CDR3 region has 13 residues. In germline, CDR1 is MNHEY, CDR2 SVGAGI. CDR3 region: CASSRTGSYGYTF. The CDR3 region has the DNA TGTGCCAGCAGTCGGACAGGGTCCTATGGCTACACCTTC.

This clone was counted a single time. The rearrangement links TRBV5-4 to TRBJ1-2; 7 bases fit TRBD1. From germline, CDR1 is SGHNT and CDR2 YYREEE (reference sequence). The CDR3 is 16 amino acids. J gave up 3 bases and V 0 bases, and 8 bases lay outside the gene matches. In DNA form, the CDR3 reads TGTGCCAGCAGCTTGGAAGGGGGCGCGTTGCACTATGGCTACACCTTC. This sequence encodes CASSLEGGALHYGYTF.

DNA for the CDR3: TGTGCCAGCAGCCTAAGACAGGGTGAGTCCTACAATGAGCAGTTCTTC. The encoded protein is CASSLRQGESYNEQFF. This chain connects TRBV7-9 to TRBJ2-1, with 7 bases identical to TRBD1. CDR1 and CDR2 from the germline V gene are SEHNR and FQNEAQ (reference sequence). The CDR3 is 16 residues long. The junction had 8 bases not matched to a gene; V was cut back by 5 bases and J by 1 base.

This sequence joins TRBV5-1 and TRBJ2-3; D unclear. V shed 1 base and J shed 5 bases, with 5 bases lying between them. CDR1 is SGHRS and CDR2 is YFSETQ in the germline V gene. The CDR3 is 12 amino acids. Here the CDR3 DNA reads TGCGCCAGCAGCTTGACCAGAGATACGCAGTATTTT. Translation: CASSLTRDTQYF.